The 20 T cell receptor beta chains reported below all come from one sample, sequenced in a study of identical twins. TCRdb passed the 5' RACE reads through MiXCR, listing each CDR3 protein once. Here the sample spans around 340,000 distinct CDR3 sequences, roughly 9% being singletons. Sequenced: naive T cells sorted from blood. The receptors derive from a woman between 50 and 59 years old in good health.

This clonotype was observed many times. This rearrangement joins TRBV6-4 to TRBJ2-1; 9 bases align to TRBD1. The CDR3 loop spans 12 amino acids. Germline CDR1 reads MRHNA; CDR2 reads SNTAGT. The V segment lost 3 bases and the J segment 12 bases; nucleotides outside the gene matches: 3. CDR3 sequence: CASSEGQGLQFF. CDR3 coding DNA: TGTGCCAGCAGTGAGGGACAGGGCTTGCAGTTCTTC.

The sample holds many counts of this clonotype. The V call is TRBV5-1, the J call TRBJ1-1; D unclear. Germline CDR1 and CDR2: SGHRS and YFSETQ. The V and J ends lost 6 bases and 1 base respectively, with 10 bases between them. The CDR3 runs to 13 residues. The CDR3: CASKTSENTEAFF. CDR3 bases: TGCGCCAGCAAGACGTCCGAGAACACTGAAGCTTTCTTT.

The V gene is TRBV7-9, the J gene TRBJ2-1; D remains unclear. The V end was cut by 8 bases, the J end by 8 bases, with 10 bases between. Germline V lookup: CDR1 SEHNR, CDR2 FQNEAQ (reference sequence). The CDR3 contains 11 residues. The CDR3 DNA reads as TGTGCCAGCGGCCTTCGGGATGAGCAGTTCTTC. Protein sequence: CASGLRDEQFF.

This clonotype occurred many times. The chain has TRBV29-1 and TRBJ2-7, with a weak D call TRBD1 (6 bases). Germline CDR1 and CDR2: SQVTM and ANQGSEA. V shed 4 bases and J shed 2 bases, with 9 bases lying between them. This CDR3 comprises 12 residues. The CDR3 here is CSVGDITYEQYF. The CDR3 DNA sequence: TGCAGCGTTGGGGACATTACCTACGAGCAGTACTTC.

This sequence joins TRBV12-3 or TRBV12-4 and TRBJ1-2, with a weak D call TRBD1 (6 bases). Trimming shortened V by 7 bases and J by 4 bases, and 13 bases separated the two germline ends. This CDR3 region has 13 residues. For the CDR3, the DNA is TGTGCCAGCACTCCGGACAGCGGCTATGGCTACACCTTC. Protein: CASTPDSGYGYTF.

This clonotype was recorded many times. V usage is TRBV10-3 and J usage is TRBJ2-1, with a possible D match to TRBD2 (5 bases). This CDR3 comprises 14 residues. Trimming pared 6 bases from V and 8 bases from J, leaving 17 bases between. CDR1 is ENHRY, CDR2 SYGVKD, per germline. The CDR3 sequence: CAISPSVRVYEQFF. The CDR3 bases are TGTGCCATCAGCCCTAGTGTGAGGGTGTATGAGCAGTTCTTC.

This clonotype was seen a few times. The gene calls are TRBV29-1 and TRBJ2-7; D is possibly TRBD1 or TRBD2 (5 bases each). Trimming took 4 bases from V and 3 from J, leaving 13 bases between them. This CDR3 region has 13 residues. Germline loops: CDR1 SQVTM, CDR2 ANQGSEA. The chain's CDR3 is CSVGPGSIYEQYF. CDR3 DNA: TGCAGCGTTGGCCCAGGGAGTATCTACGAGCAGTACTTC.

This clonotype occurred many times. The rearrangement uses TRBV20-1 and TRBJ2-5, with 9 nucleotides matching TRBD2. Trimming cost V 0 bases and J 5 bases; bases outside gene matches: 16. The germline gives CDR1 DFQATT, CDR2 SNEGSKA (reference sequence). CDR3 length equals 18 residues. The CDR3 spells CSAREGLAPSALRETQYF. The CDR3 DNA reads as TGCAGTGCTAGAGAAGGACTAGCGCCTAGCGCCCTCCGTGAGACCCAGTACTTC.

This clonotype was counted many times. CDR3 nucleotide sequence: TGTGCCACCATCAGGGGGGCCCAAGAGACCCAGTACTTC. Residues: CATIRGAQETQYF. The rearrangement joins TRBV28 to TRBJ2-5, with D perhaps matching TRBD1 (7 bases). CDR1 and CDR2 from the germline V gene are MDHEN and SYDVKM. CDR3 length: 13 amino acids. V dropped 10 bases and J dropped 1 base, with 13 bases sitting between them. Using reference TRBV28 and TRBJ2-5 for the parts outside the CDR3, the full variable domain is DVKVTQSSRYLVKRTGEKVFLECVQDMDHENMFWYRQDPGLGLRLIYFSYDVKMKEKGDIPEGYSVSREKKERFSLILESASTNQTSMYLCATIRGAQETQYFGPGTRLLVL.

This clonotype was detected many times. The V gene is TRBV12-5, the J gene TRBJ2-2; D is possibly TRBD2 (6 bases). V lost 6 bases and J 0 bases, leaving 11 bases between the germline ends. The V gene's germline CDR1 is LGHNT and CDR2 FRNRAP. The CDR3 is 15 residues long. CDR3 loop: CASGLGGSNTGELFF. The CDR3 nucleotides read TGTGCTAGTGGGCTCGGGGGTTCGAACACCGGGGAGCTGTTTTTT. Together with reference TRBV12-5 and TRBJ2-2, the CDR3 gives the full variable domain: DARVTQTPRHKVTEMGQEVTMRCQPILGHNTVFWYRQTMMQGLELLAYFRNRAPLDDSGMPKDRFSAEMPDATLATLKIQPSEPRDSAVYFCASGLGGSNTGELFFGEGSRLTVL.

In its sample, this clonotype was seen a few times. CDR3 sequence: CASSPPERGARQTQYF. CDR3 coding DNA: TGTGCCAGCTCCCCCCCGGAGCGGGGGGCCCGGCAAACGCAGTATTTT. The chain uses TRBV18 and TRBJ2-3; 9 bases are a match to TRBD2. The length of the CDR3 is 16 residues. J lost 9 bases, V lost 6 bases, and 16 bases had no gene match. Germline V lookup: CDR1 KGHSH, CDR2 LQKENI. Full variable domain (rest looked up from reference TRBV18 and TRBJ2-3): NAGVMQNPRHLVRRRGQEARLRCSPMKGHSHVYWYRQLPEEGLKFMVYLQKENIIDESGMPKERFSAEFPKEGPSILRIQQVVRGDSAAYFCASSPPERGARQTQYFGPGTRLTVL.

The genes are TRBV7-9 and TRBJ2-3; D is perhaps TRBD1 (5 bases). CDR1 and CDR2 from the germline V gene are SEHNR and FQNEAQ (reference sequence). This CDR3 is built from 14 residues. Trimming stripped 8 bases from V and 0 bases from J, with 12 bases between. CDR3 amino acids: CASRTTVSTDTQYF. CDR3 bases: TGTGCCAGCCGGACAACAGTAAGCACAGATACGCAGTATTTT.

This clonotype was recorded a few times. The V and J genes are TRBV29-1 and TRBJ2-3; 8 nucleotides match TRBD2. There are 16 residues in the CDR3. Germline lookup yields CDR1 SQVTM and CDR2 ANQGSEA. J lost 4 bases, V lost 1 base, and 10 bases had no gene match. The CDR3 nucleotides read TGCAGCGTTGAAGCCGAACGGGGAGCGGGAGCAGATACGCAGTATTTT. This encodes CSVEAERGAGADTQYF.

At least ten counts were recorded for this clonotype. This chain uses TRBV20-1 with TRBJ1-4; TRBD1 aligns across 7 bases. Germline loops: CDR1 DFQATT, CDR2 SNEGSKA (reference sequence). Trimming removed 6 bases from V and 6 bases from J; junction bases left unmatched: 7. CDR3 size: 13 residues. The CDR3 bases are TGCAGTGCCGCTGACAGGGTCGATGAAAAACTGTTTTTT. This sequence encodes CSAADRVDEKLFF.

The sample holds a few counts of this clonotype. The chain carries TRBV12-3 or TRBV12-4 and TRBJ2-2; 7 bases map to TRBD2. This CDR3 is built from 15 residues. V was clipped by 6 bases and J by 7 bases; unmatched bases: 11. The chain's CDR3 is CASRLTSVHGGELFF. In DNA form, the CDR3 reads TGTGCCAGCAGGCTCACTAGCGTCCACGGCGGGGAGCTGTTTTTT.

This clonotype was detected ten times or more. The chain employs TRBV5-1 and TRBJ1-6, with a weak D call TRBD1 (6 bases). Looked up from germline, CDR1 is SGHRS and CDR2 is YFSETQ. V was trimmed by 4 bases and J by 8 bases, leaving 16 bases between them. The CDR3 sequence is 15 residues long. CDR3 protein: CASSQQGRGDSPLHF. In DNA, the CDR3 is TGCGCCAGCAGCCAACAGGGAAGAGGTGATTCACCCCTCCACTTT.

This clonotype appeared many times. The V and J genes are TRBV5-1 and TRBJ2-2; a possible D gene is TRBD2 (5 bases). V was shortened by 4 bases and J by 6 bases, with 10 bases between the two germline ends. CDR3 length: 13 residues. Looked up from germline, CDR1 is SGHRS and CDR2 is YFSETQ. For the CDR3, the DNA is TGCGCCAGCAGCCGGGATGACTCCGGGGAGCTGTTTTTT. This sequence encodes CASSRDDSGELFF.

In its sample, this clonotype was seen a few times. This chain joins TRBV10-2 and TRBJ2-5, with TRBD2 identical over 7 bases. Germline assignment: CDR1 WSHSY and CDR2 SAAADI. V was pared by 4 bases and J by 7 bases, with 9 bases of the junction left unmatched. This CDR3 has 14 amino acids. DNA for the CDR3: TGCGCCAGCAGTGCTGGAGCGGGGCCTAGGACCCAGTACTTC. Its translation: CASSAGAGPRTQYF.

This clonotype was seen repeatedly, ten times or more. This chain links TRBV29-1 with TRBJ2-1, with no clear D. Germline V gives CDR1 SQVTM, CDR2 ANQGSEA. Trimming pared 0 bases from V and 0 bases from J, leaving 9 bases between. The CDR3 covers 15 residues. This CDR3 is CSVEDAKSSYNEQFF. CDR3 nucleotide sequence: TGCAGCGTTGAAGATGCTAAGAGCTCCTACAATGAGCAGTTCTTC.

Many counts were recorded for this clonotype. The DNA of the CDR3 is TGTGCCACCAGCAGAGATCGGGAGGTCCCAGGGAAGGAGACCCAGTACTTC. Encoded protein: CATSRDREVPGKETQYF. This sequence joins TRBV15 and TRBJ2-5; 7 bases map to TRBD2. The CDR3 extends over 17 amino acids. CDR1 and CDR2 (germline): LNHNV, YYDKDF (reference sequence). With 0 bases clipped from V and 5 bases from J, the junction kept 12 bases outside the gene matches.